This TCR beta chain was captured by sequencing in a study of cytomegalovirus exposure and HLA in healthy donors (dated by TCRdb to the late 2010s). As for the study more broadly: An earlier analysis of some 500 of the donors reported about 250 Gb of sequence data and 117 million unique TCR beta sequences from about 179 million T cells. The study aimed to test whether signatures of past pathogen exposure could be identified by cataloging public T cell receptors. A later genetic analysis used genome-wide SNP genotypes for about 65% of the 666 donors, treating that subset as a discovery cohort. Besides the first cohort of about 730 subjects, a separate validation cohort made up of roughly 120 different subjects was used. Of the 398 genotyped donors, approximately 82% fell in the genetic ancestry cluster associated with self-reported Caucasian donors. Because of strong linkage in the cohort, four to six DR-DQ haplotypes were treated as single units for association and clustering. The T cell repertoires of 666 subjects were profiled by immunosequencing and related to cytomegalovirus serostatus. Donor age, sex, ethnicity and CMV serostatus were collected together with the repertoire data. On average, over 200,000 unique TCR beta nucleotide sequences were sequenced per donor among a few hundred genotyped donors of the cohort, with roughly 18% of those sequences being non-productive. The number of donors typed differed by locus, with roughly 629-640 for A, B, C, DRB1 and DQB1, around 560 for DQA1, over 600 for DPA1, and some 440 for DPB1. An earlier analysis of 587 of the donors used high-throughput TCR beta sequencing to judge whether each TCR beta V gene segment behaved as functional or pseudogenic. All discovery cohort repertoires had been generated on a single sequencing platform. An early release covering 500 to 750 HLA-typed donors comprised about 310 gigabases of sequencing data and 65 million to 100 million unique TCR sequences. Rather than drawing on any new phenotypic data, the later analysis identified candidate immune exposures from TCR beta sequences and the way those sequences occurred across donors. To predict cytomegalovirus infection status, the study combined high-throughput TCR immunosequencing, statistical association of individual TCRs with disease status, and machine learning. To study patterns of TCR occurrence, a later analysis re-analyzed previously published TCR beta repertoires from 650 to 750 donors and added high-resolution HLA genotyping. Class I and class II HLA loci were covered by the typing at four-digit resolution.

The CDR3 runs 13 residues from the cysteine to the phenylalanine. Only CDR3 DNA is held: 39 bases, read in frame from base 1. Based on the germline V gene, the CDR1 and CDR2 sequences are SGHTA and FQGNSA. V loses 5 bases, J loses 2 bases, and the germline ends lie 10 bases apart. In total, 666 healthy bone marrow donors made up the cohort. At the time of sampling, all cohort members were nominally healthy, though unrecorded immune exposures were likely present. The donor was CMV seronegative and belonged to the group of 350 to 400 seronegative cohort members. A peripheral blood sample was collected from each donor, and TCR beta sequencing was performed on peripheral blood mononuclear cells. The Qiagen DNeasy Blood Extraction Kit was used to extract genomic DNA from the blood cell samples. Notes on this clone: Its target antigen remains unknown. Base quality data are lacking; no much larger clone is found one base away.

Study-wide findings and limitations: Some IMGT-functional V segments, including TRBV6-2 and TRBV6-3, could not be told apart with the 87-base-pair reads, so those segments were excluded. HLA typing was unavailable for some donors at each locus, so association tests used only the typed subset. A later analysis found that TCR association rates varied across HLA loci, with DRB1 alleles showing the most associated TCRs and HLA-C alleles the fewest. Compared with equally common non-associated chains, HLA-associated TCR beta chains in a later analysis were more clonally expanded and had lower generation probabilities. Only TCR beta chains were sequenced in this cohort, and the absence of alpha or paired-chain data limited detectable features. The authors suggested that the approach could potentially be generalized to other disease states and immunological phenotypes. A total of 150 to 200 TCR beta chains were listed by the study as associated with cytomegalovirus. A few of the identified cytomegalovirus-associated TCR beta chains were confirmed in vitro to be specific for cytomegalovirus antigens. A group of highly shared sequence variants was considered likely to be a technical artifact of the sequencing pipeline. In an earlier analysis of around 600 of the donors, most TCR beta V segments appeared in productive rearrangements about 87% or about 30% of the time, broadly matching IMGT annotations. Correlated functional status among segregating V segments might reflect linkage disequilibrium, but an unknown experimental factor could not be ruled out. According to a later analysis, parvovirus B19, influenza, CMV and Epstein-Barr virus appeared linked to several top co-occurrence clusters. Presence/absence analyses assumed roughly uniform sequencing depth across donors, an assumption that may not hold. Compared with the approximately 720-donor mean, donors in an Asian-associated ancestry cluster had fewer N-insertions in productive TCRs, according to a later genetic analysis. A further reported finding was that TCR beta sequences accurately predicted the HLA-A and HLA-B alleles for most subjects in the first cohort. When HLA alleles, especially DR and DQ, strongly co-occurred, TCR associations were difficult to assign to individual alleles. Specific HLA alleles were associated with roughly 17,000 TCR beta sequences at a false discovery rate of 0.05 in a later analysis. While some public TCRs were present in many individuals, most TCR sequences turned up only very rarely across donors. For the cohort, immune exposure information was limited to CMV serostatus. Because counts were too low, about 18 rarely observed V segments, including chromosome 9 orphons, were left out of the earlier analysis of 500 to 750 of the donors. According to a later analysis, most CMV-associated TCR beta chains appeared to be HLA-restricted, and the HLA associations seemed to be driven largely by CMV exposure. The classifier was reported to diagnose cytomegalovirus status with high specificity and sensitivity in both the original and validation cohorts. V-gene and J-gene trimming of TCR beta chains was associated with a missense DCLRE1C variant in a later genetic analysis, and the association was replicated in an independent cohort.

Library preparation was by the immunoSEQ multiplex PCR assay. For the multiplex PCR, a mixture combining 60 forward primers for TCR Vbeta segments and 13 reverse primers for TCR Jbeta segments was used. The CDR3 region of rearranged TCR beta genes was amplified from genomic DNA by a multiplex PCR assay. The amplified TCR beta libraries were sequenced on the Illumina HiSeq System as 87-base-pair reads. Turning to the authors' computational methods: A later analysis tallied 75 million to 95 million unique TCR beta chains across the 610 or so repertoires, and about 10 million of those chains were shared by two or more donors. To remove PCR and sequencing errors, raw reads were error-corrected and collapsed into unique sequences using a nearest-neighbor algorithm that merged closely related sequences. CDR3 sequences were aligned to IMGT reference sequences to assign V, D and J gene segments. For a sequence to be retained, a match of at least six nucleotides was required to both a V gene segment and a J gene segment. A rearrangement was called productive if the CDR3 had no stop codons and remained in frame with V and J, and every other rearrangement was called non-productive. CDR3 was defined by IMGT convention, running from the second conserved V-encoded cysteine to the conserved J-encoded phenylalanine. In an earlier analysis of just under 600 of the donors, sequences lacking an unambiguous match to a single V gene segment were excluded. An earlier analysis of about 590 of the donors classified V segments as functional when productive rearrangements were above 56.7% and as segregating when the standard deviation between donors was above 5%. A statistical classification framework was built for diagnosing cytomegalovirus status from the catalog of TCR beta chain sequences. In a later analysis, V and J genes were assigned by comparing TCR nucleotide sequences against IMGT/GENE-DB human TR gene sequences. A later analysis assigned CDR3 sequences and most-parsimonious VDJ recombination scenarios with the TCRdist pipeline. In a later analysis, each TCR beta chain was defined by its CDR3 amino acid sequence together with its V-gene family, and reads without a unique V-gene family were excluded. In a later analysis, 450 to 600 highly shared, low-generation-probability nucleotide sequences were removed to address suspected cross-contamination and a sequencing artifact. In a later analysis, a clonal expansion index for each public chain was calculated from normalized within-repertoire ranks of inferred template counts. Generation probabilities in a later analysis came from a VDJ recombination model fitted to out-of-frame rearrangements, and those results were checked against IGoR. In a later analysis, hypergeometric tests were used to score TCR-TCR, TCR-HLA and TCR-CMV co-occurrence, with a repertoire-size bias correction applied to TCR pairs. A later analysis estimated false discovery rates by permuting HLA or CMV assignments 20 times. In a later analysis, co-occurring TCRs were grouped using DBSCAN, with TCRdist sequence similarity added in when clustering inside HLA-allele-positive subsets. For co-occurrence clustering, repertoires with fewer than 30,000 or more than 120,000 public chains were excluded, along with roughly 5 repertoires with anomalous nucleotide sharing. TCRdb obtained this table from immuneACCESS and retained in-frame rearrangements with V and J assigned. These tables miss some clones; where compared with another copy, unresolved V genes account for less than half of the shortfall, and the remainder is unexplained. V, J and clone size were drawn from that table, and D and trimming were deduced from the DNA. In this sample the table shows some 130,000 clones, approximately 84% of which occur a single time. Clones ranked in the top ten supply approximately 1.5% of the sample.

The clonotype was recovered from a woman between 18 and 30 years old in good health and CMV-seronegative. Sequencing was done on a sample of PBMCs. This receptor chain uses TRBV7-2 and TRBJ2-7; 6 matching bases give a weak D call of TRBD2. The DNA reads TGTGCCAGCAGCGGCGGGACTGCCTACGAGCAGTACTTC. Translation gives CASSGGTAYEQYF.